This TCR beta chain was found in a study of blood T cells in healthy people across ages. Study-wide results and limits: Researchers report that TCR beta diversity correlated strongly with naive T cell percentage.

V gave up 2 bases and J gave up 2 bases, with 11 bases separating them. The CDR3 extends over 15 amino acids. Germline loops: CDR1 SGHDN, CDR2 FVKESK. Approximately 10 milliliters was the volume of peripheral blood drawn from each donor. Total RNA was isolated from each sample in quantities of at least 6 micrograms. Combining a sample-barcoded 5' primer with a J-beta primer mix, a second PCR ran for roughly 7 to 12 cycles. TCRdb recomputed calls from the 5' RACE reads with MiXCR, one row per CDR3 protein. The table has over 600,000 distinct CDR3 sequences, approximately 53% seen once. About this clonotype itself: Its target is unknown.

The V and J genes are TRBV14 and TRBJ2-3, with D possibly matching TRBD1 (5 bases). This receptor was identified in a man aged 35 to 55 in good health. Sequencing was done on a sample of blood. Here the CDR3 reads CASSQITGFTDTQYF. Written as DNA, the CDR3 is TGTGCCAGCAGCCAAATAACAGGTTTCACAGATACGCAGTATTTT. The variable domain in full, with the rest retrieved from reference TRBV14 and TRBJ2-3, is EAGVTQFPSHSVIEKGQTVTLRCDPISGHDNLYWYRRVMGKEIKFLLHFVKESKQDESGMPNNRFLAERTGGTYSTLKVQPAELEDSGVYFCASSQITGFTDTQYFGPGTRLTVL.